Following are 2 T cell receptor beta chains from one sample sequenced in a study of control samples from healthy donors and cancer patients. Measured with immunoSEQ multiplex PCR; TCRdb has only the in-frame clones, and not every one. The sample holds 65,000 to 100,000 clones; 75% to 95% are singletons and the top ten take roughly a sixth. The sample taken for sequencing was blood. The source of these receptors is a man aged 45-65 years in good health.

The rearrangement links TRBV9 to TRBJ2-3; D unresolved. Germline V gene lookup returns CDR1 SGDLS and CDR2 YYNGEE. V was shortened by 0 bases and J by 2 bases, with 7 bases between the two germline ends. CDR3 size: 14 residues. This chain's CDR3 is CASSVGVYTDTQYF. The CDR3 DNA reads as TGTGCCAGCAGCGTAGGAGTTTACACAGATACGCAGTATTTT.

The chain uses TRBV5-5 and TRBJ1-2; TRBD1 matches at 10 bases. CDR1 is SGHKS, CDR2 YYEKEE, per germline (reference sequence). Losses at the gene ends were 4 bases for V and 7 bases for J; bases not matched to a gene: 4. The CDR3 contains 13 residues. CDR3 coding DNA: TGTGCCAGCAGCCAAGGACAGGGGGGTGGCTACACCTTC. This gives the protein CASSQGQGGGYTF.